The source of this T cell receptor (beta chain) is a study of CD8 T cells in Susac syndrome (dated by TCRdb to between 2017 and 2020). In the study overall: Of the Susac syndrome patients who were sequenced, under ten were in clinical remission while about six had clinically active disease. Repertoire sequencing was used to test whether CD8+ T cell activation and differentiation in Susac syndrome was antigen driven. At blood withdrawal, Susac syndrome patients were either therapy-naive, taking corticosteroids (in some cases with IVIg as well), or taking IVIg alone. Beyond this particular receptor, the publication reports: The CD4+ T cell repertoire of patients with Susac syndrome showed no detectable clonal expansion. The TCR sequencing and HLA analysis was acknowledged to have included a relatively small number of individuals.

Peripheral blood CD8+ and CD4+ T cells from healthy donors, Susac syndrome patients and multiple sclerosis patients were profiled by high-throughput TCR beta sequencing. The Susac syndrome patients fulfilled recently defined diagnostic criteria for definite or probable disease. CD8+ TEMRA cells were enriched by FACS, while bulk CD8+ and CD4+ T cells were purified by magnetic negative isolation. Blood was drawn into EDTA tubes, processed within 24 hours, and PBMCs were isolated by density gradient centrifugation. PBMCs intended for TCR sequencing were cryopreserved in liquid nitrogen and were subsequently thawed in a 37 degrees C water bath. The sorted or isolated CD4+, CD8+ and CD8+ TEMRA cells reached a purity of at least 90%. RNA was extracted with the RNeasy kit and roughly 0.5 to 1 ug was reverse transcribed using random hexamers. The immunoSEQ multiplex PCR assay, covering 54 Vbeta and 13 Jbeta segments, was used to amplify TCR beta CDR3 regions. Bias from PCR amplification was corrected by using a synthetic template baseline for primer optimization and for computational correction. On the study's bioinformatics: Reads were assigned to V, D and J genes according to IMGT and analyzed in immunoSEQ Analyzer, with only productive sequences retained. Clonality was computed as one minus Shannon entropy normalized by log2 of the number of productive unique sequences. For each patient and control, public and private clones were evaluated within the 100 most prevalent clones. Clones were defined as Susac-specific when absent from the healthy and MS cohorts, from over a thousand published viral clones and from other ImmuneACCESS disease sequences. Using fastp trimming at Q25 and MiXCR clonotype assembly, TCRdb reanalyzed the public sequencing data and kept in-frame beta chains. Each record represents a unique CDR3 protein, reported with the most common genes and DNA among its rows. In this record, the V and J calls reflect TCRdb's handling and not the investigators' own analysis. This sample is represented by under 300,000 distinct CDR3 sequences; approximately 95% of them were singletons. The top ten clones comprise approximately 0.1% of the sample.

A word on this clonotype: Its recognized antigen is unknown. No per-base quality is available; no much larger clone lies one base away.

V sheds 3 bases and J sheds 11 bases, leaving 15 bases between their ends. CDR1 and CDR2 are read off the germline V gene as KGHDR and SFDVKD. The CDR3 spans 13 residues, from the cysteine through the phenylalanine. Here the CDR3 DNA is all that survives: 39 bases in frame from base 1. This receptor was identified in a human donor with Susac syndrome. The chain is encoded by TRBV24-1 joined to TRBJ1-1, with TRBD1 tentatively as D gene (6 bases match). What was sequenced was CD4+ T cells from PBMCs. The CDR3: CATSDPTPRGAFF. The bases read TGTGCCACCAGTGATCCAACGCCGAGGGGGGCTTTCTTT.